The 28 T cell receptor beta chains given below trace back to one sample, sequenced in a study of glioma-infiltrating T cells. Amplification of TCR alpha and beta CDR3 regions from RNA used iRepertoire nested multiplex PCR. A single record per CDR3 protein comes from TCRdb applying MiXCR to the multiplex PCR reads. Of 110,000 or so distinct CDR3 sequences in the sample, approximately 26% are singletons; the top ten hold roughly 30%. Sequenced: glioma tissue, nonneoplastic brain tissue, or PBMCs (not recorded which). The receptors shown here come from a human donor with low-grade glioma or glioblastoma, undergoing nonglioma brain surgery, or in good health (not recorded which).

The rearrangement links TRBV11-2 to TRBJ2-1; TRBD2 is a possible D gene (5 bases). Per germline, CDR1 SGHAT and CDR2 FQNNGV. The CDR3 runs to 15 residues. Deletions cut 4 bases from V and 4 bases from J, with 14 bases between. Here the CDR3 reads CASSSLLGPYNEQFF. The CDR3 nucleotides are TGTGCCAGCAGCTCTTTACTAGGCCCGTACAATGAGCAGTTCTTC.

The J gene is TRBJ1-4, the V gene TRBV14, with 10 positions matching TRBD1. This CDR3 contains 16 residues. CDR1 is SGHDN and CDR2 is FVKESK in the germline V gene. Germline trimming cut 2 bases from V and 8 bases from J; bases unmatched to any gene: 8. CDR3 loop: CASSQPLGQGSEKLFF. The CDR3 nucleotides are TGTGCCAGCAGCCAACCATTGGGACAGGGGTCGGAAAAACTGTTTTTT.

This clonotype has ten or more counts. The chain is built from TRBV20-1 and TRBJ1-2; D is unclear. Germline CDR1 and CDR2: DFQATT and SNEGSKA (reference sequence). V lost 1 base and J 7 bases, leaving 10 bases between the germline ends. This CDR3 comprises 12 residues. In nucleotides, the CDR3 is TGCAGTGCTAGAGTTTCCGGGAGTGGCTACACCTTC. It yields the protein CSARVSGSGYTF.

The chain links TRBV6-2 or TRBV6-3 to TRBJ2-7; possibly TRBD2 for D (6 bases). Germline V CDR1 and CDR2: MNHEY, SVGEGT. The CDR3 runs 17 residues. V lost 5 bases and J lost 4, with 24 bases in between. The CDR3 DNA follows: TGTGCCAGCAGTGCTACTAGCAGCCATCGGTTAGGATACGAGCAGTACTTC. Amino acids: CASSATSSHRLGYEQYF.

The sample holds many counts of this clonotype. The rearrangement uses TRBV7-2 and TRBJ1-4, with a possible D match to TRBD1 (5 bases). The V and J ends lost 0 bases and 7 bases respectively, with 12 bases between them. The length of the CDR3 is 15 residues. The germline CDR1 and CDR2 sequences are SGHTA and FQGNSA. The CDR3 spells CASSLANSQGEKLFF. The CDR3 DNA is TGTGCCAGCAGCTTAGCGAATTCCCAGGGTGAAAAACTGTTTTTT.

There are many counts of this clonotype. V and J are TRBV29-1 and TRBJ1-1, with no clear D. Germline values: CDR1 SQVTM, CDR2 ANQGSEA. CDR3 length equals 12 residues. V was cut by 2 bases and J by 1 base, with 5 bases left in between. CDR3 DNA sequence: TGCAGCGTTGAAAGTGGGAACACTGAAGCTTTCTTT. It specifies CSVESGNTEAFF.

As concerns this clonotype: One base away lies a much larger clone, so this may be a sequencing read error. The chain couples TRBV4-1 to TRBJ1-6, with 7 nucleotides matching TRBD1. V dropped 3 bases and J dropped 9; count of bases not matched to a gene: 11. Germline V CDR1 and CDR2: MGHRA, YSYEKL. The CDR3 runs to 16 residues. The CDR3 here is CASSHSRDSTSSPLHF. In DNA form, the CDR3 reads TGCGCCAGCAGCCATTCCCGGGACAGCACCTCTTCACCCCTCCACTTT.

This clonotype was found many times. The V call is TRBV20-1, the J call TRBJ2-5; the D is unclear. The length of the CDR3 is 11 residues. Trimming shortened V by 6 bases and J by 5 bases, and 10 bases separated the two germline ends. Germline CDR1 DFQATT, CDR2 SNEGSKA (reference sequence). As DNA, the CDR3 is TGCAGTGCACTTCGCGGCGAGACCCAGTACTTC. Translated, it gives CSALRGETQYF.

In this sample, this clonotype turned up many times. The chain links TRBV10-3 to TRBJ2-2, with 9 bases that match TRBD2. This CDR3 comprises 15 residues. J gave up 2 bases and V 5 bases, and 3 bases lay outside the gene matches. CDR1 ENHRY and CDR2 SYGVKD come from the germline V gene. The CDR3: CAISRTSANTGELFF. The CDR3, as DNA: TGTGCCATCAGTAGGACTAGCGCCAACACCGGGGAGCTGTTTTTT.

This clonotype was counted between two and nine times. V gene TRBV7-2 combines with J gene TRBJ2-3, with 11 bases aligning to TRBD2. J lost 6 bases, V lost 4 bases, and 15 bases had no gene match. Germline CDR1 SGHTA, CDR2 FQGNSA. This CDR3 has 18 residues. CDR3 nucleotide sequence: TGTGCCAGCAGCTCTTCTCTAGCGGGGGGCCCGGGGGGGGATACGCAGTATTTT. Amino acids: CASSSSLAGGPGGDTQYF.

The chain couples TRBV28 to TRBJ1-2; D unresolved. CDR1 is MDHEN, CDR2 SYDVKM, per germline. The CDR3 has 14 amino acids. The CDR3 is CVSSLIAANYGYTF. CDR3 DNA: TGTGTTAGCAGTTTAATAGCTGCTAACTATGGCTACACCTTC.

This clonotype was seen repeatedly, ten times or more. V and J are TRBV6-1 and TRBJ1-1; tentatively, D is TRBD1 (5 bases). Looked up from germline, CDR1 is MNHNS and CDR2 is SASEGT. V shed 3 bases and J shed 1 base, with 9 bases lying between them. This CDR3 contains 14 residues. The CDR3 reads CASSELGENTEAFF. CDR3 bases: TGTGCCAGCAGTGAGCTGGGGGAGAACACTGAAGCTTTCTTT.

This clonotype was seen a handful of times. J is TRBJ1-1 and V is TRBV5-4; no clear D gene. The CDR3 length is 14 residues. CDR1 is SGHNT and CDR2 is YYREEE in the germline V gene (reference sequence). The V and J ends lost 4 bases and 1 base respectively, with 11 bases between them. CDR3 sequence: CASSAAQPNTEAFF. The CDR3 coding sequence is TGTGCCAGCAGCGCAGCGCAGCCGAACACTGAAGCTTTCTTT.

This clonotype was counted only a few times. CDR3 residues: CASSFGSFNQPQHF. CDR3 DNA sequence: TGTGCCAGCAGCTTTGGGTCATTCAATCAGCCCCAGCATTTT. The chain has TRBV13 and TRBJ1-5; D is uncertain. Trimming cost V 3 bases and J 3 bases, with 9 bases left between them. Germline loops: CDR1 PRHDT, CDR2 FYEKMQ (reference sequence). This CDR3 has 14 residues. The full variable domain, rest sourced from reference TRBV13 and TRBJ1-5, is AAGVIQSPRHLIKEKRETATLKCYPIPRHDTVYWYQQGPGQDPQFLISFYEKMQSDKGSIPDRFSAQQFSDYHSELNMSSLELGDSALYFCASSFGSFNQPQHFGDGTRLSIL.

This clonotype appeared many times. The gene calls are TRBV19 and TRBJ1-1; the D gene is possibly TRBD1 (5 bases). V lost 3 bases, J lost 2 bases, and 16 bases lay in between. Germline V gives CDR1 LNHDA, CDR2 SQIVND (reference sequence). The CDR3 loop spans 16 amino acids. Written as DNA, the CDR3 is TGTGCCAGTAGTATCCCTCGAAGGGGCTTTAACACTGAAGCTTTCTTT. This gives the protein CASSIPRRGFNTEAFF. Full variable domain (missing parts from reference TRBV19 and TRBJ1-1): DGGITQSPKYLFRKEGQNVTLSCEQNLNHDAMYWYRQDPGQGLRLIYYSQIVNDFQKGDIAEGYSVSREKKESFPLTVTSAQKNPTAFYLCASSIPRRGFNTEAFFGQGTRLTVV.

Ten or more counts support this clonotype. The J gene is TRBJ1-5, the V gene TRBV5-1; D is possibly TRBD1 (5 bases). The germline gives CDR1 SGHRS, CDR2 YFSETQ. With 1 base removed from V and 5 bases from J, the gap between germline ends came to 13 bases. This CDR3 is built from 15 residues. CDR3 nucleotide sequence: TGCGCCAGCAGCTTGTCGGGGGATAACCATCAGCCCCAGCATTTT. This translates into CASSLSGDNHQPQHF.

This clonotype has a handful of counts. V and J are TRBV29-1 and TRBJ2-7, with 10 bases identical to TRBD1. The germline gives CDR1 SQVTM, CDR2 ANQGSEA. The CDR3 length is 13 residues. J was trimmed by 6 bases and V by 6 bases; bases with no gene match: 8. CDR3 protein: CSVPGGTGVEQYF. The CDR3 DNA reads as TGCAGCGTCCCCGGCGGGACAGGGGTCGAGCAGTACTTC.

This clonotype was counted at least ten times. The chain joins TRBV18 to TRBJ1-5; D is unclear. Germline loops: CDR1 KGHSH, CDR2 LQKENI. Trimming left V 1 base short and J 7 bases short, with 8 bases between. The CDR3 loop spans 13 amino acids. The CDR3 DNA follows: TGTGCCAGCTCACCACAAAAGAAGCAGCCCCAGCATTTT. Translating gives CASSPQKKQPQHF.

The chain couples TRBV6-5 to TRBJ2-7, with D perhaps TRBD2 (5 bases). The germline gives CDR1 MNHEY, CDR2 SVGAGI. The CDR3 extends over 18 amino acids. V shed 2 bases and J shed 10 bases, with 30 bases lying between them. In DNA form, the CDR3 reads TGTGCCAGCAGTTACAACTTCCCTTTACTAGTTAGAGAAGGCGATCAGTACTTC. Its protein is CASSYNFPLLVREGDQYF.

This clonotype was seen repeatedly, ten times or more. The chain carries TRBV2 and TRBJ1-5; the match to TRBD1 covers 7 bases. Germline V CDR1 and CDR2: SNHLY, FYNNEI. This CDR3 has 15 residues. V lost 6 bases, J lost 1 base, and 6 bases stayed unmatched. CDR3 sequence reads: CASSVGQLSNQPQHF. DNA of the CDR3: TGTGCCAGCAGCGTGGGACAGCTAAGCAATCAGCCCCAGCATTTT.

This clonotype was observed many times. This chain joins TRBV20-1 and TRBJ1-5; no firm D call. The CDR3 spans 14 residues. V lost 3 bases to trimming and J lost 2 bases, with 11 bases between them. The germline gives CDR1 DFQATT, CDR2 SNEGSKA (reference sequence). The CDR3 region has the DNA TGCAGTGCTAGGGACCCGGAAGGCAATCAGCCCCAGCATTTT. As protein: CSARDPEGNQPQHF.

As DNA, the CDR3 is TGTGCCAGCAGACGTTACCGAGCGGGGGGGAGCTCCTACGAGCAGTACTTC. This sequence encodes CASRRYRAGGSSYEQYF. The V gene is TRBV7-2, the J gene TRBJ2-7; 10 nucleotides agree with TRBD2. Germline CDR1 and CDR2: SGHTA and FQGNSA. The ends lost 6 bases at V and 0 bases at J; junction bases unmatched: 11. This CDR3 contains 17 residues. Full variable domain (rest looked up from reference TRBV7-2 and TRBJ2-7): GAGVSQSPSNKVTEKGKDVELRCDPISGHTALYWYRQSLGQGLEFLIYFQGNSAPDKSGLPSDRFSAERTGGSVSTLTIQRTQQEDSAVYLCASRRYRAGGSSYEQYFGPGTRLTVT.

This clonotype was observed a few times. V gene TRBV29-1 combines with J gene TRBJ1-6; TRBD1 is a possible D gene (5 bases). V was shortened by 4 bases and J by 8 bases, with 9 bases between the two germline ends. The CDR3 contains 12 residues. CDR1 and CDR2 from the germline V gene are SQVTM and ANQGSEA. The CDR3 DNA follows: TGCAGCGTTGGGGAGGGGCATTCACCCCTCCACTTT. It encodes CSVGEGHSPLHF.

This clonotype was seen repeatedly, ten times or more. The chain joins TRBV4-3 to TRBJ1-6; 7 bases are shared with TRBD1. In germline, CDR1 is LGHNA, CDR2 YSLEER. The CDR3 runs 19 residues. V shed 2 bases, J shed 0 bases, and the junction held 10 bases outside the gene matches. CDR3 sequence (DNA): TGCGCCAGCAGCCAAACAGGGGCATCGGGGAGCTCCTATAATTCACCCCTCCACTTT. It codes for CASSQTGASGSSYNSPLHF.

There are many counts of this clonotype. J is TRBJ1-5 and V is TRBV15; no reliable D call. The CDR3 is 14 residues long. CDR1 and CDR2 (germline): LNHNV, YYDKDF (reference sequence). V lost 5 bases to trimming and J lost 4 bases, with 12 bases between them. The CDR3 DNA reads TGTGCCACCAGCGCTCCTACTCCTAATCAGCCCCAGCATTTT. This codes for CATSAPTPNQPQHF.

The V gene is TRBV2, the J gene TRBJ2-3; D not resolved. V lost 0 bases, J lost 2 bases, and 9 bases lay in between. This CDR3 comprises 15 residues. CDR1 and CDR2 (germline): SNHLY, FYNNEI. The CDR3 reads CASSEAVGVTDTQYF. CDR3 DNA sequence: TGTGCCAGCAGTGAAGCAGTGGGCGTCACAGATACGCAGTATTTT.

This clonotype has only a few counts. The J gene is TRBJ2-7, the V gene TRBV19, with 9 bases that match TRBD1. J was trimmed by 4 bases and V by 5 bases; bases with no gene match: 6. The germline V gene has CDR1 LNHDA and CDR2 SQIVND (reference sequence). This CDR3 comprises 14 residues. The DNA for the CDR3 is TGTGCCAGTAGTCCCCAGGACAGGGGATACGAGCAGTACTTC. This codes for CASSPQDRGYEQYF.

The table lists this clonotype with many counts. The CDR3 DNA is TGCGCCAGCAGCCAGAGTCTCCAGGGGTGGGTGTACGAGCAGTACTTC. Translating gives CASSQSLQGWVYEQYF. The rearrangement uses TRBV4-1 and TRBJ2-7; perhaps TRBD1 as D (6 bases). V was shortened by 3 bases and J by 4 bases, with 19 bases between the two germline ends. The CDR3 is made up of 16 amino acids. Germline CDR1 reads MGHRA; CDR2 reads YSYEKL.